The clone carrying this T cell receptor (beta chain) has a count of ten or more. Its antigen is as yet unknown. This record comes from a study of T cells after posttransplantation cyclophosphamide. The CDR3 length is 16 residues. Measured with immunoSEQ multiplex PCR; TCRdb has only the in-frame clones, and not every one. Altogether 30,000 to 45,000 clones were found in the sample, and no singletons occur. Study findings and constraints: Recipient CMV seropositivity and CMV reactivation strongly tracked TRB clonality. Donor CD8+ memory clones often dominated recipient blood repertoires at later times.

This clonotype was obtained from a girl aged 10 to 17 in good health, CMV-negative, and a related stem cell transplant donor. Sequences were obtained from PBMCs. The chain has TRBV12-2 and TRBJ2-6; TRBD2, as called in the table, went unchecked against the DNA. TRBV12-2 is tagged as a pseudogene. This CDR3 is CASSPSEAAGANVLTF. The CDR3 DNA is TGTGCAAGTAGTCCTTCAGAGGCGGCGGGGGCCAACGTCCTGACTTTC.